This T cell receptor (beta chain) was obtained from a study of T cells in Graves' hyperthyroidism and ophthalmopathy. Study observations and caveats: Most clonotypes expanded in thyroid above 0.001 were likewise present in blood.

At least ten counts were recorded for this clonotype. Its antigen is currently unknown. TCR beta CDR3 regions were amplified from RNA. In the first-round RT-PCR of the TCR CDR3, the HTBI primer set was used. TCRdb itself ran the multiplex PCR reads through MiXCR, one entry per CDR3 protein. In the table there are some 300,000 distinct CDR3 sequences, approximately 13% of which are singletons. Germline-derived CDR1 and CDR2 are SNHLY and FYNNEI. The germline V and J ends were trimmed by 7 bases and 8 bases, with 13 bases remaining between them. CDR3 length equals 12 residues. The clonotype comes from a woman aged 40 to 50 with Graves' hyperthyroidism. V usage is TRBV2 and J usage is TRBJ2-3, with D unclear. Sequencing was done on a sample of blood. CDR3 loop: CASNPSVFTQYF. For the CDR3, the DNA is TGTGCCAGCAACCCAAGCGTGTTTACGCAGTATTTT.